The 2 T cell receptor beta chains listed next were all sequenced from one sample in a study of T cells in Graves' hyperthyroidism and ophthalmopathy. The source material, RNA transcripts, was used to amplify TCR beta CDR3 regions. The TCR CDR3 was amplified in a first-round RT-PCR using the HTBI primer set. TCRdb processed the multiplex PCR reads anew with MiXCR; each CDR3 protein has one entry. The sample consists of a few hundred thousand distinct CDR3 sequences, just under 15% of them appearing once. Source material: blood. Source of these receptors: a woman in her twenties or thirties with Graves' hyperthyroidism.

The chain couples TRBV5-1 to TRBJ2-5; possibly TRBD2 for D (5 bases). The V and J ends lost 2 bases and 5 bases respectively, with 10 bases between them. Germline CDR1 SGHRS, CDR2 YFSETQ. The CDR3 totals 13 residues. The DNA of the CDR3 is TGCGCCAGCAGCTTCGAGGAGGTTGAGACCCAGTACTTC. Its protein product is CASSFEEVETQYF. Using reference TRBV5-1 and TRBJ2-5 for the parts outside the CDR3, the full variable domain is KAGVTQTPRYLIKTRGQQVTLSCSPISGHRSVSWYQQTPGQGLQFLFEYFSETQRNKGNFPGRFSGRQFSNSRSEMNVSTLELGDSALYLCASSFEEVETQYFGPGTRLLVL.

This clonotype was detected many times. The rearrangement uses TRBV11-3 and TRBJ2-1, with TRBD1 matching 10 bases. The J segment lost 0 bases and the V segment lost 6 bases, leaving 2 bases of the junction unmatched. The CDR3 spans 15 residues. CDR1 and CDR2 from the germline V gene are SGHNT and YENEEA. The CDR3 loop is CASRGQGDSYNEQFF. CDR3 DNA sequence: TGTGCCAGCAGAGGACAGGGGGACTCCTACAATGAGCAGTTCTTC.